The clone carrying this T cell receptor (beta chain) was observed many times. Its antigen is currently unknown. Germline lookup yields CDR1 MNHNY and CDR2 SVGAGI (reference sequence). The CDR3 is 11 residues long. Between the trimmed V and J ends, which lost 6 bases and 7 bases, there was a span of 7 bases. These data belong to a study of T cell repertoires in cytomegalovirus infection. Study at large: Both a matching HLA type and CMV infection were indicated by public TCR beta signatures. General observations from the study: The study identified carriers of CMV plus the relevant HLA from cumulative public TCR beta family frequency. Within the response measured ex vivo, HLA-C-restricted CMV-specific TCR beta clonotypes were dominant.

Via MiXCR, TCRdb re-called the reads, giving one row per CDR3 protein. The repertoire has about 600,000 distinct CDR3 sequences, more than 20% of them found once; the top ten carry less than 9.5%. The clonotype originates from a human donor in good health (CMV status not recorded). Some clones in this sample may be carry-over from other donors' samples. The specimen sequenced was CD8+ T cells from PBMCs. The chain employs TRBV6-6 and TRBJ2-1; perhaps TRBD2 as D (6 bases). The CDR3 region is CASRSGNEQFF. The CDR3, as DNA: TGTGCCAGCAGAAGCGGGAATGAGCAGTTCTTC.